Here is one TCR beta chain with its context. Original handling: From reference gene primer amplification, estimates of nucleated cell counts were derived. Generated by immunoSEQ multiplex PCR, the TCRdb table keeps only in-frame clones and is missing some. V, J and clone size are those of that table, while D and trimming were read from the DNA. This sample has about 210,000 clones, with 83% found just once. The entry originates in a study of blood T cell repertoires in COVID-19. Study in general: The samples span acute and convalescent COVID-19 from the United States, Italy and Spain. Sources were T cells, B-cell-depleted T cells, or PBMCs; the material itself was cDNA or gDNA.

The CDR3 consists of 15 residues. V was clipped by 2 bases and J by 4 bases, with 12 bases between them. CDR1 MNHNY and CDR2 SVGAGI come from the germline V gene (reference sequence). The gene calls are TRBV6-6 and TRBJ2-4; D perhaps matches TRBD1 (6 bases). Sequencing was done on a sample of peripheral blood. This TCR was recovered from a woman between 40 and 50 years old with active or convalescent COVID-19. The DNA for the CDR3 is TGTGCCAGCAGTTACGGCGGGCAGGGGAAAAACATTCAGTACTTC. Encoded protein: CASSYGGQGKNIQYF.